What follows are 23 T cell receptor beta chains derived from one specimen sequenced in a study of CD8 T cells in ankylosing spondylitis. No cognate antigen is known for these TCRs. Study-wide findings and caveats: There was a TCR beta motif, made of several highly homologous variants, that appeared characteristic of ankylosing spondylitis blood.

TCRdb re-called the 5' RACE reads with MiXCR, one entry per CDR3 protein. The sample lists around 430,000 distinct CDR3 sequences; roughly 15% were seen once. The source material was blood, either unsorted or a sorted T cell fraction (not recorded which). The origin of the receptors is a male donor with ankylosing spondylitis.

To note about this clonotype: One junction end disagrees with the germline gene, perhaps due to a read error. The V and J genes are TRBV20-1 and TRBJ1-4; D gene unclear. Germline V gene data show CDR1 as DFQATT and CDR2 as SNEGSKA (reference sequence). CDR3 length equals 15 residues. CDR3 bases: TGCAGTGCTAGAGATGTAACAGCAGCTAATGAGAAACTGTTTTTT. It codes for CSARDVTAANEKLFF.

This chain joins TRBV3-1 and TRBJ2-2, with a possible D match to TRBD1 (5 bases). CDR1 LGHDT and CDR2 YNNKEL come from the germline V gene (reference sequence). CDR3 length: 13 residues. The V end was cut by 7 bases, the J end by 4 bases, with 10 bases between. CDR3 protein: CASTVGPTGELFF. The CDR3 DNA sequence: TGTGCCAGCACGGTGGGGCCCACCGGGGAGCTGTTTTTT.

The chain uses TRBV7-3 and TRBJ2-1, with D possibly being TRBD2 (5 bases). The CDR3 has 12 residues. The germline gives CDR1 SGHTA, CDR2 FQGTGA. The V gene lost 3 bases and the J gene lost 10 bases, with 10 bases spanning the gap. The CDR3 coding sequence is TGTGCCAGCAGCTTGGTGGGAGCCGAGCAGTTCTTC. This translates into CASSLVGAEQFF.

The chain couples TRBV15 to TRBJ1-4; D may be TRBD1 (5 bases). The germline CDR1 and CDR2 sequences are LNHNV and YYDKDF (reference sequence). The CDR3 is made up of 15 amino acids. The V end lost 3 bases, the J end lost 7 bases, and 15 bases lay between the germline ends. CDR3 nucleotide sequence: TGTGCCACCAGCAGCTTGGGGGGGACGGCTGAAAAACTGTTTTTT. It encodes CATSSLGGTAEKLFF.

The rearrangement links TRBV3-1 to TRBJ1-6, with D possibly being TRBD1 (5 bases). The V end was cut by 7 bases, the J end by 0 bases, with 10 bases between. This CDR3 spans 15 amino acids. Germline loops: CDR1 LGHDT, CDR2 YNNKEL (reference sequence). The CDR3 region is CASTRGVSYNSPLHF. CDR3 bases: TGTGCCAGCACCCGGGGGGTCTCCTATAATTCACCCCTCCACTTT.

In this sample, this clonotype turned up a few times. Here the CDR3 reads CSTLGQGDTEAFF. The CDR3 region has the DNA TGCAGCACCCTCGGGCAGGGGGACACTGAAGCTTTCTTT. This sequence joins TRBV29-1 and TRBJ1-1; 7 bases map to TRBD1. The V gene end was trimmed by 8 bases and the J gene end by 3 bases; junction bases not matched to a gene: 9. Germline V lookup: CDR1 SQVTM, CDR2 ANQGSEA. The CDR3 has 13 residues.

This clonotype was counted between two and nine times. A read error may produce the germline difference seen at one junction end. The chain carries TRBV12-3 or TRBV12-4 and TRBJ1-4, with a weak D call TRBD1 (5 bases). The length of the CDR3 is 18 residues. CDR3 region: CASCFRGERGFANEKLFF. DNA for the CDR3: TGTGCCAGCTGTTTCAGAGGAGAAAGGGGTTTCGCTAATGAAAAACTGTTTTTT.

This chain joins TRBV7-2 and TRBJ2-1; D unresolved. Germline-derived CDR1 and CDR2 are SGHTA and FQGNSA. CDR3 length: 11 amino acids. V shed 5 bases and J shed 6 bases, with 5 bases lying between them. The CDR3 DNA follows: TGTGCCAGCAGCCCGGTCAATGAGCAGTTCTTC. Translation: CASSPVNEQFF.

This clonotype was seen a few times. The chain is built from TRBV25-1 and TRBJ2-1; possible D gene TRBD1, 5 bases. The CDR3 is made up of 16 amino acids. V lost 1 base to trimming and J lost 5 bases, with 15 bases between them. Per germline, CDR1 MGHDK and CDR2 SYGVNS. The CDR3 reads CASSEWRQSGDNEQFF. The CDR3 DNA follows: TGTGCCAGCAGTGAATGGCGACAGTCCGGCGACAATGAGCAGTTCTTC.

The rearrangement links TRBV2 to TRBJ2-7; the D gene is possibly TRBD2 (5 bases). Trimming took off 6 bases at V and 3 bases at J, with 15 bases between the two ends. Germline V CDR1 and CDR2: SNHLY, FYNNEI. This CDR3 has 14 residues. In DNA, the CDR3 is TGTGCCAGCAGGGAGAAGGACTTAAGCTACGAGCAGTACTTC. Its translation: CASREKDLSYEQYF.

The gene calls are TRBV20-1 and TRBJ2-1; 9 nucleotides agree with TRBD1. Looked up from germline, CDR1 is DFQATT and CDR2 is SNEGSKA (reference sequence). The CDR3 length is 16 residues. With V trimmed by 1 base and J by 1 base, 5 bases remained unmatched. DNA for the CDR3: TGCAGTGCTAGAGCGGAGGGACAGGGATCCTACAATGAGCAGTTCTTC. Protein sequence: CSARAEGQGSYNEQFF.

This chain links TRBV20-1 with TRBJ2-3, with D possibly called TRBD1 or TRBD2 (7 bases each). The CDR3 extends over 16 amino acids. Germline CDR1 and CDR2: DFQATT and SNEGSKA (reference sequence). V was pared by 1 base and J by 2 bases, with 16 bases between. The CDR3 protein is CSARGARGGHTDTQYF. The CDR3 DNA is TGCAGTGCTAGAGGGGCCAGGGGGGGCCACACAGATACGCAGTATTTT.

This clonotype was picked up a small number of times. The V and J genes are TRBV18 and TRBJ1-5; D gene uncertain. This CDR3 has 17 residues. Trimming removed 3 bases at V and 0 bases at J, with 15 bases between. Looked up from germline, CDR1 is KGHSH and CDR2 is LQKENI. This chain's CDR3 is CASSPGGGRFSNQPQHF. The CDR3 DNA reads TGTGCCAGCTCACCGGGTGGAGGTCGCTTTAGCAATCAGCCCCAGCATTTT.

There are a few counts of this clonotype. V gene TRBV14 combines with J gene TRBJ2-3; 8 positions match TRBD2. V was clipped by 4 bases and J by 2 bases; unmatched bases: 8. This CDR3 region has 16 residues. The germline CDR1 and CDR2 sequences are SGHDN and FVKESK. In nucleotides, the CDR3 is TGTGCCAGCAGCCCAAAAGCGGGGGCCTTCACAGATACGCAGTATTTT. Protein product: CASSPKAGAFTDTQYF.

CDR3 DNA sequence: TGTGCCAGCACAGGGGCTGGTGGCTACACCTTC. Translating gives CASTGAGGYTF. The chain is built from TRBV12-3 or TRBV12-4 and TRBJ1-2; maybe TRBD1 (6 bases). V was shortened by 7 bases and J by 7 bases, with 10 bases between the two germline ends. The CDR3 is 11 residues long.

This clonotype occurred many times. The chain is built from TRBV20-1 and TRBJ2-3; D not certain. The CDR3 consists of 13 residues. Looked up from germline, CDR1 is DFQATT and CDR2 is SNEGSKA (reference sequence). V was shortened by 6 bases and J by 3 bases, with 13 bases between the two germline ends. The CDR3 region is CSALLSGTDTQYF. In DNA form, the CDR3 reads TGCAGTGCCCTGCTTTCGGGTACAGATACGCAGTATTTT.

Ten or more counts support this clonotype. The CDR3 DNA is TGTGCCATCAGTACCGGACAGAACACTGAAGCTTTCTTT. Translated: CAISTGQNTEAFF. The chain is built from TRBV10-3 and TRBJ1-1; possible D gene TRBD1, 5 bases. The germline V and J ends were trimmed by 5 bases and 1 base, with 8 bases remaining between them. The CDR3 is 13 amino acids. Germline-derived CDR1 and CDR2 are ENHRY and SYGVKD.

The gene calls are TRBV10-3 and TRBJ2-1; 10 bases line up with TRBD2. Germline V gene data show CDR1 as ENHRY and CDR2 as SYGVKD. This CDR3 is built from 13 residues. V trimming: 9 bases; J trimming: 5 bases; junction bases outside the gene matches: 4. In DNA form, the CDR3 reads TGTGCCATTCAGCGGGAGGGGAACAATGAGCAGTTCTTC. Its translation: CAIQREGNNEQFF.

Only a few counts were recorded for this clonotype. In DNA, the CDR3 is TGTGCCAGCAGCGTAGCTAGCGGGGGGGTGACGTGGAATGAGCAGTTCTTC. The encoded protein is CASSVASGGVTWNEQFF. The chain joins TRBV9 to TRBJ2-1, with 12 bases lining up with TRBD2. CDR1 and CDR2 (germline): SGDLS, YYNGEE. V trimming: 0 bases; J trimming: 7 bases; junction bases outside the gene matches: 8. This CDR3 is 17 amino acids long.

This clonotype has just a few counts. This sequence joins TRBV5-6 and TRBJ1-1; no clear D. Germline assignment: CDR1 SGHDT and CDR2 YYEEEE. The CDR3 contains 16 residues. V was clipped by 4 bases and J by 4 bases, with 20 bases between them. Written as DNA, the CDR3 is TGTGCCAGCAGCCCCGCGGTAAAGGGAGTGTCCACTGAAGCTTTCTTT. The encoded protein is CASSPAVKGVSTEAFF.

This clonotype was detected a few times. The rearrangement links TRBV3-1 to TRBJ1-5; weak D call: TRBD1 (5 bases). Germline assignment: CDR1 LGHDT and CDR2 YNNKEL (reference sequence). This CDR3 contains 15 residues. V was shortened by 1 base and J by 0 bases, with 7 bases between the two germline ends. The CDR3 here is CASSQGQYSNQPQHF. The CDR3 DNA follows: TGTGCCAGCAGCCAAGGACAGTATAGCAATCAGCCCCAGCATTTT. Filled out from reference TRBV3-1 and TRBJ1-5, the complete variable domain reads DTAVSQTPKYLVTQMGNDKSIKCEQNLGHDTMYWYKQDSKKFLKIMFSYNNKELIINETVPNRFSPKSPDKAHLNLHINSLELGDSAVYFCASSQGQYSNQPQHFGDGTRLSIL.

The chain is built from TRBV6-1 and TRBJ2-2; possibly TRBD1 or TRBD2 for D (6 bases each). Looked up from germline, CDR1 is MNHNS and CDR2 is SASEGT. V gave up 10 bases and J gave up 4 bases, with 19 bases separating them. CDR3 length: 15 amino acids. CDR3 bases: TGTGCCACCACCCGGGGGCGCCAGGGCACCGGGGAGCTGTTTTTT. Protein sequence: CATTRGRQGTGELFF.

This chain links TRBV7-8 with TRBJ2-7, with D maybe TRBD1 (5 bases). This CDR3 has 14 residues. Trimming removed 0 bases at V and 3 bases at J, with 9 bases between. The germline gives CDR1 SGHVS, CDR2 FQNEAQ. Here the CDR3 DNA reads TGTGCCAGCAGCTTAGCGTTTAGGGGCTACGAGCAGTACTTC. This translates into CASSLAFRGYEQYF.